This T cell receptor (beta chain) was captured by sequencing in a study of blood T cell repertoires in COVID-19. Clones were read by immunoSEQ multiplex PCR, and TCRdb kept only the in-frame ones, dropping some. The sample carries fewer than 35,000 clones, 85% to 90% recorded once. The sample taken for sequencing was peripheral blood. The clonotype comes from a man aged 70 or older with active COVID-19.

The DNA for the CDR3 is TGCAGTGCTGACAGGGCCTACGAGCAGTACTTC. Protein: CSADRAYEQYF. The chain recombines TRBV20-1 with TRBJ2-7; TRBD1 agrees at 7 bases. The CDR3 extends over 11 amino acids. Trimming took 5 bases from V and 2 from J; bases not matched to a gene: 0. Germline CDR1 and CDR2: DFQATT and SNEGSKA (reference sequence).